This section outlines one T cell receptor (beta chain) sequence together with its context. Its matching antigen is unknown. At one end, the junction sequence differs from germline, possibly due to a read error. Authors' processing steps: A papillary thyroid cancer distant-metastasis classifier was built from CDR3 differences across clinicopathological groups. TCRdb reprocessed the PCR reads using MiXCR. What appears here as the V and J calls and clone size reflects TCRdb's work, not the paper's. The table shows about 34,000 clones, with around 15% occurring only once. There are 13 residues in the CDR3. Germline CDR1 and CDR2: MNHEY and SVGAGI. Thyroid surgery was performed in patients who had received no treatment beforehand. The entry originates in a study of metastatic and nonmetastatic thyroid tumors. Study findings and constraints: Benign nodules were reported to have significantly lower TCR beta diversity than malignant thyroid tumors, in blood and tumor.

The sample comprised blood. This sequence was found in a female donor with papillary thyroid cancer or a benign thyroid nodule (not recorded which). Some clones in this sample may be carry-over from other donors' samples. The chain recombines TRBV6-5 with TRBJ1-1; possible D gene TRBD1, 6 bases. The chain's CDR3 is CSSSYSRGGRAFF. The CDR3, as DNA: TGTTCCAGCAGTTACTCGAGGGGGGGGCGTGCTTTCTTT.